These 21 T cell receptor beta chains share one sample of origin, sequenced in a study of shared clonotypes between healthy human individuals. TCRdb's table, derived via immunoSEQ multiplex PCR, lists solely in-frame clones and lacks some. Altogether roughly 2 million clones are present, about 94% being singletons, with the ten largest covering around 0.13%. Sample: naive CD4+ T cells sorted from blood. Subset denoted: CD45RA+ positively selected. All receptors derive from a man in his late teens or twenties in good health.

This chain links TRBV19 with TRBJ2-5; D is unresolved. Gene TRBJ2-7 matches the end of the DNA better, so the J call may be wrong. The CDR3 totals 15 residues. Germline values: CDR1 LNHDA, CDR2 SQIVND (reference sequence). DNA of the CDR3: TGTGCCAGTAGCAAAGAGTGGCGGAACTCCTACGAGCAGTACTTC. Translation gives CASSKEWRNSYEQYF.

This chain links TRBV6-5 with TRBJ2-1; 8 positions agree with TRBD1. In germline, CDR1 is MNHEY, CDR2 SVGAGI. This CDR3 spans 15 amino acids. The junction had 3 bases not matched to a gene; V was cut back by 5 bases and J by 0 bases. The CDR3 region has the DNA TGTGCCAGCAGTCGACAGGGGAGCTCCTACAATGAGCAGTTCTTC. This translates into CASSRQGSSYNEQFF.

The V and J genes are TRBV5-1 and TRBJ1-4, with D unclear. The ends were cut back, 9 bases at V and 0 bases at J, with 15 bases in the middle. CDR3 length: 15 amino acids. Germline V gives CDR1 SGHRS, CDR2 YFSETQ. CDR3 amino acids: CATKGRTATNEKLFF. The CDR3 DNA reads TGCGCCACCAAGGGCCGAACTGCAACTAATGAAAAACTGTTTTTT.

This clone has only a few counts. In the same sample, other DNA sequences code for this CDR3. The chain carries TRBV30 and TRBJ1-1; 8 bases fit TRBD1. Germline V lookup: CDR1 GTSNPN, CDR2 SVGIG (reference sequence). The CDR3 runs to 12 residues. V shed 5 bases and J 1 base; nucleotides not matched to a gene: 0. DNA of the CDR3: TGTGCCTGGGGACAGGGGAACACTGAAGCTTTCTTT. It yields the protein CAWGQGNTEAFF.

The DNA of the CDR3 is TGTGCCAGCAGCCAACTGGCGGGCTATGGCTACACCTTC. It is translated as CASSQLAGYGYTF. V and J are TRBV14 and TRBJ1-2, with D hard to call. The CDR3 has 13 residues. Germline V gives CDR1 SGHDN, CDR2 FVKESK. V shed 2 bases and J shed 4 bases, with 8 bases lying between them.

V usage is TRBV6-6 and J usage is TRBJ1-2; 7 nucleotides agree with TRBD1. The CDR3 spans 16 residues. V shed 5 bases and J 5 bases; nucleotides not matched to a gene: 14. Per the germline V gene, CDR1 is MNHNY and CDR2 is SVGAGI (reference sequence). The CDR3 sequence is CASSPEGQSGEYGYTF. The CDR3 DNA is TGTGCCAGCAGTCCTGAGGGACAGAGTGGGGAATATGGCTACACCTTC.

As for this clone: This same CDR3 is encoded by further DNA sequences in the sample. This chain uses TRBV19 with TRBJ2-7; D gene unclear. This CDR3 comprises 13 residues. Between the trimmed V and J ends, which lost 4 bases and 4 bases, there was a span of 11 bases. Germline-derived CDR1 and CDR2 are LNHDA and SQIVND (reference sequence). The CDR3 loop reads CASSTGSPYEQYF. CDR3 sequence (DNA): TGTGCCAGTAGTACCGGGTCACCATACGAGCAGTACTTC.

The genes are TRBV5-8 and TRBJ1-1; no firm D call. This CDR3 is 16 amino acids long. Trimming cost V 4 bases and J 0 bases, with 16 bases left between them. Per germline, CDR1 SGHTS and CDR2 YDEGEE. In DNA, the CDR3 is TGTGCCAGCAGCCCCAGCGCAGGTGGGCTGAACACTGAAGCTTTCTTT. Translating gives CASSPSAGGLNTEAFF.

This sequence joins TRBV2 and TRBJ1-1, with D possibly matching TRBD1 (6 bases). Germline loops: CDR1 SNHLY, CDR2 FYNNEI. V lost 5 bases to trimming and J lost 2 bases, with 12 bases between them. CDR3 length: 14 residues. In DNA form, the CDR3 reads TGTGCCAGCAGTTCACAGGGCCGCAACACTGAAGCTTTCTTT. It yields the protein CASSSQGRNTEAFF.

The chain couples TRBV19 to TRBJ1-4, with 7 positions matching TRBD1. This CDR3 spans 14 amino acids. CDR1 and CDR2 (germline): LNHDA, SQIVND (reference sequence). Trimming removed 6 bases from V and 6 bases from J; junction bases left unmatched: 7. The CDR3 region is CASSLTGRYEKLFF. The CDR3 coding sequence is TGTGCCAGTAGCCTGACAGGGCGGTATGAAAAACTGTTTTTT.

The J gene is TRBJ2-5, the V gene TRBV5-1; D possibly corresponds to TRBD2 (6 bases). Trimming shortened V by 5 bases and J by 5 bases, and 22 bases separated the two germline ends. The CDR3 is 16 residues long. Per the germline V gene, CDR1 is SGHRS and CDR2 is YFSETQ. The CDR3 reads CASSLLSAGSWETQYF. As DNA, the CDR3 is TGCGCCAGCAGTTTATTAAGCGCGGGGTCGTGGGAGACCCAGTACTTC. Variable domain in full (rest from reference TRBV5-1 and TRBJ2-5): KAGVTQTPRYLIKTRGQQVTLSCSPISGHRSVSWYQQTPGQGLQFLFEYFSETQRNKGNFPGRFSGRQFSNSRSEMNVSTLELGDSALYLCASSLLSAGSWETQYFGPGTRLLVL.

The CDR3 reads CAWRRQGIYTF. The CDR3 nucleotides are TGTGCCTGGAGGAGACAGGGGATCTACACCTTC. The chain recombines TRBV30 with TRBJ1-2; TRBD1 matches 8 bases. Germline values: CDR1 GTSNPN, CDR2 SVGIG (reference sequence). V was pared by 3 bases and J by 10 bases, with 4 bases of the junction left unmatched. CDR3 length equals 11 residues.

This clone came up once. The rearrangement uses TRBV25-1 and TRBJ1-2, with 7 bases identical to TRBD1. Per germline, CDR1 MGHDK and CDR2 SYGVNS. Germline trimming cut 6 bases from V and 2 bases from J; bases unmatched to any gene: 18. This CDR3 is 18 amino acids long. The chain's CDR3 is CASRGEGGQKTTNYGYTF. The CDR3 DNA reads as TGTGCCAGCAGAGGGGAAGGGGGCCAAAAAACTACCAACTATGGCTACACCTTC.

The genes are TRBV20-1 and TRBJ2-7; the D gene is possibly TRBD2 (6 bases). The CDR3 contains 11 residues. The germline V gene has CDR1 DFQATT and CDR2 SNEGSKA (reference sequence). Trimming took 5 bases from V and 6 from J, leaving 11 bases between them. The CDR3 protein is CSAATSSEQYF. The CDR3 region has the DNA TGCAGTGCTGCTACTAGCTCCGAGCAGTACTTC.

This chain connects TRBV6-5 to TRBJ1-2; 8 bases fit TRBD1. With V trimmed by 0 bases and J by 2 bases, 5 bases remained unmatched. In germline, CDR1 is MNHEY, CDR2 SVGAGI. CDR3 length: 16 amino acids. The CDR3 sequence is CASSYSTAGGNYGYTF. As DNA, the CDR3 is TGTGCCAGCAGTTACTCGACGGCAGGGGGCAACTATGGCTACACCTTC.

This clone occurred a few times. The chain has TRBV5-1 and TRBJ1-1; D unclear. Germline CDR1 SGHRS, CDR2 YFSETQ. V was shortened by 2 bases and J by 4 bases, with 12 bases between the two germline ends. The CDR3 length is 14 residues. The CDR3 region has the DNA TGCGCCAGCAGCTTTGGAGGAAGCGGCACTGAAGCTTTCTTT. This codes for CASSFGGSGTEAFF.

This chain joins TRBV5-1 and TRBJ1-5, with D perhaps matching TRBD1 (5 bases). The CDR3 totals 14 residues. V was cut by 5 bases and J by 4 bases, with 13 bases left in between. The germline V gene encodes CDR1 SGHRS and CDR2 YFSETQ. The CDR3 loop is CASSYDSGNQPQHF. The CDR3 DNA reads as TGCGCCAGCAGTTACGACAGTGGGAATCAGCCCCAGCATTTT.

With respect to this clone: This sample also contains other DNA sequences that code for the same CDR3. The chain combines TRBV5-1 with TRBJ1-4, with unresolved D. The ends were cut back, 0 bases at V and 0 bases at J, with 3 bases in the middle. CDR1 and CDR2 from the germline V gene are SGHRS and YFSETQ. The CDR3 contains 14 residues. The CDR3 nucleotides read TGCGCCAGCAGCTTGGGTCCAACTAATGAAAAACTGTTTTTT. The encoded protein is CASSLGPTNEKLFF.

This rearrangement joins TRBV9 to TRBJ2-1; no clear D. The CDR3 contains 14 residues. Germline values: CDR1 SGDLS, CDR2 YYNGEE. The V end was cut by 0 bases, the J end by 3 bases, with 7 bases between. The CDR3 spells CASSVETYYNEQFF. In nucleotides, the CDR3 is TGTGCCAGCAGCGTAGAGACATACTACAATGAGCAGTTCTTC.

For this clone: Distinct nucleotide sequences in the sample also encode this CDR3. The chain couples TRBV19 to TRBJ1-6, with D hard to call. This CDR3 spans 14 amino acids. V was pared by 9 bases and J by 0 bases, with 9 bases between. Looked up from germline, CDR1 is LNHDA and CDR2 is SQIVND (reference sequence). The CDR3: CASSSSSYNSPLHF. The CDR3 nucleotides read TGTGCCAGCAGCTCAAGCTCCTATAATTCACCCCTCCACTTT.

J is TRBJ1-1 and V is TRBV7-2, with D unresolved. The germline CDR1 and CDR2 sequences are SGHTA and FQGNSA. The V end lost 1 base, the J end lost 5 bases, and 17 bases lay between the germline ends. This CDR3 has 16 amino acids. This chain's CDR3 is CASSLVSGRAGTEAFF. In nucleotides, the CDR3 is TGTGCCAGCAGCTTAGTATCGGGCCGGGCGGGAACTGAAGCTTTCTTT.